This T cell receptor (beta chain) was identified in a study of cytomegalovirus exposure and HLA in healthy donors. Study-wide findings and caveats: There were several of the most significant clusters that appeared linked to common viral pathogens in a later analysis.

On this clone itself: Its antigen is unknown.

The primer mix had 60 Vbeta and 13 Jbeta primers. Generated by immunoSEQ multiplex PCR, the TCRdb table keeps only in-frame clones and is missing some. This repertoire shows 180,000 or so clones, 65% to 75% found once; its top ten account for 2% to 2.5%. The CDR3 is 14 amino acids. Per the germline V gene, CDR1 is SGHTA and CDR2 is FQGTGA. Trimming removed 4 bases from V and 8 bases from J, with 17 bases in between. The chain is built from TRBV7-3 and TRBJ1-2; D is possibly TRBD1 (5 bases). The sample comprised PBMCs. The clonotype originates from a human donor in good health. The CDR3 nucleotides read TGTGCCAGCAGCTCAGGGACTGGCCATGAGGGCTACACCTTC. Its translation is CASSSGTGHEGYTF.